A single sample is the source of the 13 T cell receptor beta chains below, sequenced in a study of cytomegalovirus exposure and HLA in healthy donors. PCR employed 60 Vbeta and 13 Jbeta primers. Produced via immunoSEQ multiplex PCR; TCRdb's table is partial and in-frame only. The sample carries 150,000 to 200,000 clones, roughly 85% recorded once. The specimen was PBMCs. These receptors all stem from a man aged 18 to 35 in good health and CMV-seropositive.

The chain combines TRBV5-4 with TRBJ1-2; the match to TRBD1 covers 7 bases. J gave up 8 bases and V 4 bases, and 5 bases lay outside the gene matches. Per germline, CDR1 SGHNT and CDR2 YYREEE (reference sequence). CDR3 length: 12 residues. For the CDR3, the DNA is TGTGCCAGCAGCCAGGGGGATTACGGCTACACCTTC. It translates to CASSQGDYGYTF.

This clone showed up just once. The chain is built from TRBV7-2 and TRBJ2-1; 7 nucleotides align to TRBD2. Per germline, CDR1 SGHTA and CDR2 FQGNSA. Trimming took 5 bases from V and 7 from J; bases not matched to a gene: 14. This CDR3 region has 16 residues. The CDR3 is CASSRAGTSFGNEQFF. CDR3 in DNA: TGTGCCAGCAGCCGAGCGGGGACCAGTTTCGGGAATGAGCAGTTCTTC.

The chain has TRBV20-1 and TRBJ2-7, with 8 bases fitting TRBD1. CDR3 length: 11 amino acids. J gave up 2 bases and V 7 bases, and 1 base lay outside the gene matches. From germline, CDR1 is DFQATT and CDR2 SNEGSKA (reference sequence). CDR3 in amino acids: CSVTGAYEQYF. The CDR3 DNA follows: TGCAGTGTGACAGGGGCCTACGAGCAGTACTTC.

The V gene is TRBV28, the J gene TRBJ1-5; 9 bases map to TRBD1. Germline CDR1 MDHEN, CDR2 SYDVKM. The V segment lost 6 bases and the J segment 7 bases; nucleotides outside the gene matches: 19. The CDR3 spans 18 residues. CDR3 protein: CASSPHGIQGARRQPQHF. In DNA, the CDR3 is TGTGCCAGCAGCCCACATGGGATACAGGGGGCTAGGAGACAGCCCCAGCATTTT.

The chain links TRBV7-3 to TRBJ2-2; the D is unclear. Germline lookup yields CDR1 SGHTA and CDR2 FQGTGA. This CDR3 region has 15 residues. Deletions cut 5 bases from V and 6 bases from J, with 16 bases between. Here the CDR3 DNA reads TGTGCCAGCAGCCCTACATCCACAGCCCCCGGGGAGCTGTTTTTT. This encodes CASSPTSTAPGELFF.

The CDR3 DNA follows: TGTGCCAGCTCACCTTTAGAAAGCGCTGAAGCTTTCTTT. This codes for CASSPLESAEAFF. This sequence joins TRBV18 and TRBJ1-1; D not certain. The CDR3 runs to 13 residues. V lost 3 bases to trimming and J lost 6 bases, with 11 bases between them. The germline V gene has CDR1 KGHSH and CDR2 LQKENI.

The J gene is TRBJ1-3, the V gene TRBV4-3; D remains ambiguous. Germline V gene lookup returns CDR1 LGHNA and CDR2 YSLEER. Trimming shortened V by 1 base and J by 6 bases, and 19 bases separated the two germline ends. The CDR3 sequence is 17 residues long. CDR3 sequence: CASSQGITRDGQNTIYF. The DNA for the CDR3 is TGCGCCAGCAGCCAAGGTATCACCCGGGATGGCCAAAACACCATATATTTT.

The CDR3 sequence: CASSRPGLAGGNEQFF. CDR3 nucleotides: TGCGCCAGCAGCCGACCGGGACTAGCGGGAGGTAATGAGCAGTTCTTC. The chain recombines TRBV4-1 with TRBJ2-1; 15 bases line up with TRBD2. Looked up from germline, CDR1 is MGHRA and CDR2 is YSYEKL. V gave up 4 bases and J gave up 7 bases; unmatched junction bases: 5. The CDR3 totals 16 residues.

The genes are TRBV5-6 and TRBJ2-7, with 7 bases aligning to TRBD2. CDR3 length: 11 amino acids. J was trimmed by 7 bases and V by 4 bases; bases with no gene match: 2. Germline V CDR1 and CDR2: SGHDT, YYEEEE. The CDR3, as DNA: TGTGCCAGCAGCCGCGGGAGTGAGCAGTACTTC. Translation: CASSRGSEQYF.

V and J are TRBV7-6 and TRBJ2-3; the D gene is possibly TRBD1 (5 bases). V was trimmed by 5 bases and J by 4 bases, leaving 19 bases between them. The CDR3 has 16 residues. The germline CDR1 and CDR2 sequences are SGHVS and FNYEAQ. Here the CDR3 reads CASSLAAGLHSDTQYF. The DNA for the CDR3 is TGTGCCAGCAGCCTTGCTGCAGGGTTGCATTCAGATACGCAGTATTTT.

The chain carries TRBV20-1 and TRBJ1-2; D unclear. CDR1 DFQATT and CDR2 SNEGSKA come from the germline V gene (reference sequence). V was trimmed by 8 bases and J by 6 bases, leaving 7 bases between them. The CDR3 loop spans 9 amino acids. The CDR3, as DNA: TGCAGTTCCTCCGATGGCTACACCTTC. This encodes CSSSDGYTF.

The chain uses TRBV7-9 and TRBJ1-1; D gene ambiguous. This CDR3 is 16 amino acids long. Germline-derived CDR1 and CDR2 are SEHNR and FQNEAQ (reference sequence). V lost 5 bases and J 3 bases, leaving 19 bases between the germline ends. CDR3 loop: CASSPTEQRKDTEAFF. CDR3 DNA sequence: TGTGCCAGCAGCCCGACCGAGCAGCGAAAAGACACTGAAGCTTTCTTT.

The chain uses TRBV6-6 and TRBJ2-1; possible D gene TRBD1, 5 bases. V gave up 2 bases and J gave up 8 bases, with 10 bases separating them. The CDR3 has 13 amino acids. CDR1 and CDR2 from the germline V gene are MNHNY and SVGAGI (reference sequence). The CDR3 DNA follows: TGTGCCAGCAGTTACACGGCCAGGGATGAGCAGTTCTTC. Residues: CASSYTARDEQFF.